Listed below are T cell receptor beta chains from one sample, sequenced in a study of identical twins. One entry per CDR3 protein results from TCRdb running MiXCR on the 5' RACE reads. The sample consists of approximately 1.8 million distinct CDR3 sequences, about 30% of them appearing once. The source material was cord blood. The receptors were gathered from a newborn girl in good health. Each CDR3 is given with its conserved first and last residue. The D gene is left open where the match is weak. Only some rows state a clone size, as once, few, many or a class for expanded clones.

cdr3_nt cdr3_aa j_call d_call clone_size v_call
TGTGCCAGCAGCTTGGGAACAGGGGGAAGGGGCTACACCTTC CASSLGTGGRGYTF TRBJ1-2 TRBD1 - TRBV7-9
TGTGCCAGCAGTTCCGCGTGGACAGGGATGGAAGAAAAACTGTTTTTT CASSSAWTGMEEKLFF TRBJ1-4 TRBD1 few TRBV28
TGTGCCAGCAGTTTATTAAGGCCCTCTAGCAATCAGCCCCAGCATTTT CASSLLRPSSNQPQHF TRBJ1-5 - - TRBV27
TGCGCCAGCAGCTTACAGGGGGCGCCCACTGAAGCTTTCTTT CASSLQGAPTEAFF TRBJ1-1 TRBD1 - TRBV5-1
TGTGCCAGCAGTTTAGGGACTAGCGGGGGGGGTGAGCAGTTCTTC CASSLGTSGGGEQFF TRBJ2-1 TRBD2 - TRBV12-3/TRBV12-4
TGCGCCAGCAGCCTCTTATCCGGGACTAGCCTCTACAATGAGCAGTTCTTC CASSLLSGTSLYNEQFF TRBJ2-1 TRBD2 few TRBV4-1
TGCAGTGCTCCGACTAGCGCCGTCTTAGATGAGCAGTTCTTC CSAPTSAVLDEQFF TRBJ2-1 TRBD2 few TRBV20-1
TGTGCCAGCAGTTTAATGTTCCCGGGACTAGCGGCCCACGAGCAGTACTTC CASSLMFPGLAAHEQYF TRBJ2-7 TRBD2 once TRBV12-3/TRBV12-4
TGTGCCAGCAGTTCCCTCCCGGGATTTTTTAACTGTGGCTACACCTTC CASSSLPGFFNCGYTF TRBJ1-2 - few TRBV27
TGTGCCAGCAGGCCCGGCGCAAACTACGAGCAGTACTTC CASRPGANYEQYF TRBJ2-7 - few TRBV12-3/TRBV12-4
TGTGCCAGCAGTTACGGTCAGGGCGCTAACTATGGCTACACCTTC CASSYGQGANYGYTF TRBJ1-2 - many TRBV6-5
TGCGCCAGCAGCTCCCGGGGAATAAGCGGCACAGATACGCAGTATTTT CASSSRGISGTDTQYF TRBJ2-3 - once TRBV5-1
TGTGCCAGCAGTTTGGGGGCCCGCACCGGGGAGCTGTTTTTT CASSLGARTGELFF TRBJ2-2 - - TRBV6-6
TGCGCCAGCAGCCAAGTTATCGCGAAGAGGCTAGCGGACAATGAGCAGTTCTTC CASSQVIAKRLADNEQFF TRBJ2-1 TRBD2 many TRBV4-1
TGTGCCAGCAGTTGGACATCTATGGCTCCTGGCTACACCTTC CASSWTSMAPGYTF TRBJ1-2 - many TRBV28
TGCAGTGCCAGACAGACAGGGTGGTCCACTGAAGCTTTCTTT CSARQTGWSTEAFF TRBJ1-1 TRBD1 - TRBV20-1
TGCGCCAGCAGCTTGGCGGGGTGGAGGACCACTGCCTACGAGCAGTACTTC CASSLAGWRTTAYEQYF TRBJ2-7 - - TRBV5-1
TGTGCCAGCAGTTTAGGATCGGGGGCTGGCTACACCTTC CASSLGSGAGYTF TRBJ1-2 - - TRBV12-3/TRBV12-4
TGTGCCAGTACCGCGACAGCAACCACAGATACGCAGTATTTT CASTATATTDTQYF TRBJ2-3 - few TRBV19
TGTGCCAGCAGTTCACAGGGGGGCAAAAACATTCAGTACTTC CASSSQGGKNIQYF TRBJ2-4 TRBD1 few TRBV12-3/TRBV12-4
TGTGCCAGCAGCCACGGGCTAGGCAATGAGCAGTTCTTC CASSHGLGNEQFF TRBJ2-1 - - TRBV7-6
TGTGCCAGCAACCGGGACTCCTCAGACTATGGCTACACCTTC CASNRDSSDYGYTF TRBJ1-2 - - TRBV6-6
TGTGCTAGTGGTTTGGTACCGGGACTAGGCACAGATACGCAGTATTTT CASGLVPGLGTDTQYF TRBJ2-3 TRBD2 - TRBV12-5
TGTGCCAGCAGCTTACTTTGGACTAGCGCATACTACGAGCAGTACTTC CASSLLWTSAYYEQYF TRBJ2-7 TRBD2 few TRBV7-2
TGTGCCAGCAGGCAGGACAGCCGGGGAGATGGCTACACCTTC CASRQDSRGDGYTF TRBJ1-2 - few TRBV12-3/TRBV12-4
TGCAGTGCTGACCGACTAGTACTAGAGCAGTACTTC CSADRLVLEQYF TRBJ2-7 - few TRBV20-1
TGTGCCAGCAGCTCCGACAGGGGGAGGGACGAGCAGTACTTC CASSSDRGRDEQYF TRBJ2-7 TRBD1 - TRBV7-2
TGTGCCAGCAGAGCAGACAGGGATGGGACTGAAGCTTTCTTT CASRADRDGTEAFF TRBJ1-1 TRBD1 - TRBV7-9
TGTGCCAGCACAGGACAGTTAAACTATGGCTACACCTTC CASTGQLNYGYTF TRBJ1-2 - - TRBV6-1
TGTGCCAGCAGCCCTCAAAGGCTAACTAATGAAAAACTGTTTTTT CASSPQRLTNEKLFF TRBJ1-4 - - TRBV27
TGTGCCAGCAGTGAATCAGGGGGCAGTCACTACGAGCAGTACTTC CASSESGGSHYEQYF TRBJ2-7 TRBD1 - TRBV25-1
TGTGCCAGCAGTTTAGGCGCGGGGACCAAGAGCACAGATACGCAGTATTTT CASSLGAGTKSTDTQYF TRBJ2-3 - - TRBV12-3/TRBV12-4
TGTGCCAGCAGTCGGGGCAATAGCGGGCCGCAGCTGTTTTTT CASSRGNSGPQLFF TRBJ2-2 TRBD2 once TRBV28
TGCGCCAGCAGCTTGGACAGGCGAAAGGGCACTGAAGCTTTCTTT CASSLDRRKGTEAFF TRBJ1-1 - few TRBV5-1
TGCAGTGCTAGAGAAGTGGCGCGTCCCCAAGAGACCCAGTACTTC CSAREVARPQETQYF TRBJ2-5 - - TRBV20-1
TGTGCCAGCAGTGATTGGGTGGAACGGTACGAGCAGTACTTC CASSDWVERYEQYF TRBJ2-7 - - TRBV2
TGTGCCAGTGAGGGGAGACTCCTCTACAATGAGCAGTACTTC CASEGRLLYNEQYF TRBJ2-7 - - TRBV2
TGTGCTAGTGGTTTGAGGGAGGGAGGGGAGCTGTTTTTT CASGLREGGELFF TRBJ2-2 TRBD2 - TRBV12-5
TGTGCCAGCAGTTCCCGCCGGGGCGCAACTAATGAAAAACTGTTTTTT CASSSRRGATNEKLFF TRBJ1-4 - - TRBV25-1
TGCAGCGTTGAACGCTGGGGAAAAGGGACTAGCGGGAGAATCGGGGAGACCCAGTACTTC CSVERWGKGTSGRIGETQYF TRBJ2-5 TRBD2 - TRBV29-1
TGCGCCAGCAGCGGACAGGGTTTCTATGGCTACACCTTC CASSGQGFYGYTF TRBJ1-2 TRBD1 - TRBV5-1
TGTGCCAGCAGCTACGCGCCGGGACTGTATGGCTACACCTTC CASSYAPGLYGYTF TRBJ1-2 - - TRBV7-9
TGCAGTGCTAGAGCCCGATTAGGGACTAGCGGGGGTTTCACAGATACGCAGTATTTT CSARARLGTSGGFTDTQYF TRBJ2-3 TRBD2 - TRBV20-1
TGCAGTGCTAGAGATTTTTCGGGCTCCGAAAACACCGGGGAGCTGTTTTTT CSARDFSGSENTGELFF TRBJ2-2 - few TRBV20-1
TGTGCCAGCTTACCTGCGGGAGATACGCAGTATTTT CASLPAGDTQYF TRBJ2-3 - - TRBV18
TGTGCCAGCAGCTCCGGGACAGGGACATTTTACAATGAGCAGTTCTTC CASSSGTGTFYNEQFF TRBJ2-1 TRBD1 few TRBV11-1
TGTGCCAGCTTTACCCATGGCTACACCTTC CASFTHGYTF TRBJ1-2 - few TRBV3-1
TGCAGTGCTAGGGCCCTAACAGGGTACGGCTATGGCTACACCTTC CSARALTGYGYGYTF TRBJ1-2 - - TRBV20-1
TGTGCCAGCTCCCACCTTGACAATGAGCAGTTCTTC CASSHLDNEQFF TRBJ2-1 - few TRBV27
TGCAGTGCTAGGACTAGCGGGGGACCCCCAAATTACAATGAGCAGTACTTC CSARTSGGPPNYNEQYF TRBJ2-7 TRBD2 - TRBV20-1
TGTGCCAGCAGCTTAGATTTGGGGGGGAGATCATACGAGCAGTACTTC CASSLDLGGRSYEQYF TRBJ2-7 TRBD2 - TRBV11-2
TGTGCCATCAAGATCGGTAGACAGAATAGCAATCAGCCCCAGCATTTT CAIKIGRQNSNQPQHF TRBJ1-5 - many TRBV10-3
TGTGCCAGCAGTCGACAGGCTAGCAATCAGCCCCAGCATTTT CASSRQASNQPQHF TRBJ1-5 - many TRBV3-1
TGTGCCAGCAGTTACCTAGGTCAGGGCAGCAATCAGCCCCAGCATTTT CASSYLGQGSNQPQHF TRBJ1-5 - - TRBV6-6
TGTGCCGGCAGCTTAGGACTAGTTTACGAGCAGTACTTC CAGSLGLVYEQYF TRBJ2-7 TRBD2 once TRBV7-9
TGTGCCAGCAGTGAATTGGGGACGCTCAATCAGCGCCAGCATTTT CASSELGTLNQRQHF TRBJ1-5 - - TRBV6-1
TGTGCCAGCAGCAAGGGGGACAGGTCTTGCAATCAGCCCCAGCATTTT CASSKGDRSCNQPQHF TRBJ1-5 - - TRBV21-1